This is a list of T cell receptor beta chains from one sample in a study of blood T cells in healthy people across ages. One entry per CDR3 protein, called by TCRdb with MiXCR from the 5' RACE reads. The repertoire holds 550,000 to 650,000 distinct CDR3 sequences, with about a quarter as singletons. These data also featured in a second study, about T cells of mothers and their children.

The specimen was blood. Every receptor here comes from a boy aged 2 to 10 in good health. CDR3s include the opening cysteine and the closing phenylalanine or tryptophan. The D gene is left open where the match is weak. Size is omitted from some rows. Given values are once, few, many or a class for expanded clones.

d_call clone_size j_call v_call cdr3_nt cdr3_aa
TRBD1 . TRBJ2-1 TRBV24-1 TGTGCCACCAGTGGGGGGACAGGGTTCGGATCTCTTCACAATGAGCAGTTCTTC CATSGGTGFGSLHNEQFF
. . TRBJ2-6 TRBV20-1 TGCAGTGCTCTGGGCGGGGCGGGCCCTTCTGGGGCCAACGTCCTGACTTTC CSALGGAGPSGANVLTF
. few TRBJ2-7 TRBV24-1 TGTGCCACCAGTGAGGACCGTAGCTCCTACGAGCAGTACTTC CATSEDRSSYEQYF
. few TRBJ2-7 TRBV12-3/TRBV12-4 TGTGCCAGCAGTCCACAGAGAAACGAGCAGTACTTC CASSPQRNEQYF
. few TRBJ2-2 TRBV5-1 TGCGCAAGCGCCCAGCCTCTTCCTAACACCGGGGAGCTGTTTTTT CASAQPLPNTGELFF
. few TRBJ1-2 TRBV3-1 TGTGCCAGCAGCCAAGCTCCGGGGGCAGCAGGGGGCTACACCTTC CASSQAPGAAGGYTF
TRBD1 . TRBJ2-5 TRBV5-1 TGCGCCAGCAGTTTTTGGACAGGGGAGACCCAGTACTTC CASSFWTGETQYF
TRBD2 few TRBJ2-5 TRBV20-1 TGCAGTGCTACCAAACGTAGCGGGAGGGCCGAGGAGACCCAGTACTTC CSATKRSGRAEETQYF
. . TRBJ2-1 TRBV29-1 TGCAGCGTTTCGCGGGACTACAATGAGCAGTTCTTC CSVSRDYNEQFF
. . TRBJ2-7 TRBV7-3 TGTGCCAGCAGCTTAACTGGGGGTAGGAGCGAGCGGTACTTC CASSLTGGRSERYF
TRBD1 . TRBJ2-7 TRBV11-2 TGTGCCAGCAGCTGGGACAGGGGCCCCTACGAGCAGTACTTC CASSWDRGPYEQYF
TRBD2 few TRBJ2-1 TRBV10-1 TGCGCCAGCAGTGAGGCTCTAGCGGGAGGGAAGAATGAGCAGTTCTTC CASSEALAGGKNEQFF
. few TRBJ2-7 TRBV3-1 TGTGCCAGCAGCCTGGGACATTTCTACGAGCAGTACTTC CASSLGHFYEQYF
. . TRBJ2-1 TRBV12-3/TRBV12-4 TGTGCCAGCAGGCCGACCGACCGGGACACAGCCTACAATGAGCAGTTCTTC CASRPTDRDTAYNEQFF
TRBD2 few TRBJ2-5 TRBV9 TGTGCCAGCAGCGGAACTAGCGGGGTTCCAGGAGAGACCCAGTACTTC CASSGTSGVPGETQYF
TRBD1 . TRBJ2-5 TRBV9 TGTGCCAGCAGCGAACGGACAGGGGGCTTCAGGGAGACCCAGTACTTC CASSERTGGFRETQYF
. few TRBJ2-7 TRBV5-1 TGCGCCAGCAGCCTAAGGACGGGCCCGGGTAACGAGCAGTACTTC CASSLRTGPGNEQYF
TRBD1 few TRBJ2-3 TRBV24-1 TGTGCCACCAGTGATTCTAAGACAGGGGGCACAGATACGCAGTATTTT CATSDSKTGGTDTQYF
TRBD1 few TRBJ1-6 TRBV20-1 TGCAGTGCTAGAGATCAACAGGGGTCCCTCGGGGGGAGGCACTTT CSARDQQGSLGGRHF
TRBD1 few TRBJ1-1 TRBV27 TGTGCCAGCAGTTTACGACAGGGGAGAAACACTGAAGCTTTCTTT CASSLRQGRNTEAFF
. many TRBJ1-1 TRBV4-1 TGCGCCAGCAGTCATAAATCGGGGGGGTTTAACACTGAAGCTTTCTTT CASSHKSGGFNTEAFF
. . TRBJ1-3 TRBV7-2 TGTGCCAGCAGCCCCCAGCCCGGTGGAAACACCATATATTTT CASSPQPGGNTIYF
. . TRBJ2-5 TRBV7-3 TGTGCCAGCATCCCGAGTGATGGGGCCAGAGAGACCCAGTACTTC CASIPSDGARETQYF
TRBD1 . TRBJ2-7 TRBV2 TGTGCCAGCAGATGGGACAGGGCGTCCGAGCAGTACTTC CASRWDRASEQYF
. few TRBJ2-1 TRBV12-3/TRBV12-4 TGTGCCAGCAGTTTTGGGGATTATGAGCAGTTCTTC CASSFGDYEQFF
. . TRBJ2-3 TRBV15 TGTGCCACCGGAGGGTTGGGCACAGATACGCAGTATTTT CATGGLGTDTQYF
. few TRBJ2-1 TRBV20-1 TGCAGTGCTAATTGGGGTGTAAGCTCCTACAATGAGCAGTTCTTC CSANWGVSSYNEQFF